This record covers a single T cell receptor beta chain. Stated time point: pre-sensitization, week 0. Treatment described: therapeutic diphenylcyclopropenone sensitization with weekly scalp DPC. This entry belongs to a study of human T cells and chemical hapten exposure. Between the trimmed V and J ends, which lost 5 bases and 7 bases, there was a span of 15 bases. Germline lookup yields CDR1 KGHSH and CDR2 LQKENI. The CDR3 extends over 15 amino acids. One entry per CDR3 protein results from TCRdb running MiXCR on the RACE reads. The sample contains more than 100,000 distinct CDR3 sequences, less than 15% of which appear only once.

The TCR was taken from a woman between 18 and 30 years old with alopecia areata. Some clones in this sample may be carry-over from other donors' samples. The sequencing used whole blood, collected in connection with sensitization to the hapten diphenylcyclopropenone (DPC). The V gene is TRBV18, the J gene TRBJ1-6; possible D gene TRBD1, 5 bases. The CDR3, as DNA: TGTGCCAGCTCAAAAGGGGCCGGGGCGAATTCACCCCTCCACTTT. This gives the protein CASSKGAGANSPLHF.